This is a list of T cell receptor beta chains from one sample in a study of response to subunit inactivated influenza vaccine. TCRdb re-called the RT-PCR reads through MiXCR, storing one row per CDR3 protein. The sample has 600,000 to 700,000 distinct CDR3 sequences, roughly 15% seen once. Here the sequenced sample was PBMCs from blood, taken less than 15 days before vaccination. The receptors originated from a man aged 50 or older who received an inactivated influenza vaccine. Each CDR3 is given without its conserved first and last residue. The order of the fields is CDR3 protein, V gene, J gene.

CDR3aa: ATSRGGGRLNNEQF
v_gene: TRBV15
j_gene: TRBJ2-1

CDR3aa: ASSADRTGNTIY
v_gene: TRBV5-5
j_gene: TRBJ1-3

CDR3aa: ASSRQVHEQF
v_gene: TRBV7-9
j_gene: TRBJ2-1

CDR3aa: ASSLEPFSEQY
v_gene: TRBV11-1
j_gene: TRBJ2-7

CDR3aa: ASSYLGTENEQF
v_gene: TRBV6-2/TRBV6-3
j_gene: TRBJ2-1

CDR3aa: ASSPPGPYNEQF
v_gene: TRBV6-2/TRBV6-3
j_gene: TRBJ2-1

CDR3aa: ASSFGTEYEQY
v_gene: TRBV5-1
j_gene: TRBJ2-7

CDR3aa: ASSLAPSADSYEQY
v_gene: TRBV5-1
j_gene: TRBJ2-7

CDR3aa: ASTEQGSPLH
v_gene: TRBV6-5
j_gene: TRBJ1-6

CDR3aa: ASIGAGVNTEAF
v_gene: TRBV28
j_gene: TRBJ1-1

CDR3aa: ASSLLRGRGNTQY
v_gene: TRBV7-2
j_gene: TRBJ2-3

CDR3aa: ASSQDPGGSYEQY
v_gene: TRBV4-1
j_gene: TRBJ2-7

CDR3aa: SAWGPGGSSGELF
v_gene: TRBV20-1
j_gene: TRBJ2-2

CDR3aa: AISLLATNTGELF
v_gene: TRBV10-3
j_gene: TRBJ2-2

CDR3aa: ASRFGTANDYGEQY
v_gene: TRBV4-2
j_gene: TRBJ2-7

CDR3aa: ATSRDLTARANEQF
v_gene: TRBV15
j_gene: TRBJ2-1

CDR3aa: ASSLGTGFYNEQF
v_gene: TRBV11-1
j_gene: TRBJ2-1

CDR3aa: AISEAGGTDTQY
v_gene: TRBV10-3
j_gene: TRBJ2-3

CDR3aa: SAPSNRDSGNTIY
v_gene: TRBV20-1
j_gene: TRBJ1-3

CDR3aa: SVVEGVRETQY
v_gene: TRBV29-1
j_gene: TRBJ2-5

CDR3aa: SAQWEETQY
v_gene: TRBV20-1
j_gene: TRBJ2-5

CDR3aa: ASSLTGPYGYT
v_gene: TRBV27
j_gene: TRBJ1-2

CDR3aa: SYTPGGTEAF
v_gene: TRBV29-1
j_gene: TRBJ1-1

CDR3aa: ASAPGLVYEQY
v_gene: TRBV18
j_gene: TRBJ2-7

CDR3aa: SARRAGGTVETQY
v_gene: TRBV20-1
j_gene: TRBJ2-5

CDR3aa: ASAPQRTGTGYT
v_gene: TRBV7-2
j_gene: TRBJ1-2

CDR3aa: SVAGQPNTEAF
v_gene: TRBV29-1
j_gene: TRBJ1-1

CDR3aa: ASSSRPGLAPDYNEQF
v_gene: TRBV11-1
j_gene: TRBJ2-1

CDR3aa: ASSLFRANYEQY
v_gene: TRBV5-1
j_gene: TRBJ2-7

CDR3aa: ASSLIQGNTDTQY
v_gene: TRBV7-9
j_gene: TRBJ2-3

CDR3aa: ASSLLGQGKNYEQY
v_gene: TRBV5-6
j_gene: TRBJ2-7

CDR3aa: ASSHPASGGSYNEQF
v_gene: TRBV5-1
j_gene: TRBJ2-1

CDR3aa: ASSQDMWTSHSEQF
v_gene: TRBV4-2
j_gene: TRBJ2-1

CDR3aa: ASSILAGARGETQY
v_gene: TRBV19
j_gene: TRBJ2-5

CDR3aa: ASSPPTTGAYLGFLH
v_gene: TRBV18
j_gene: TRBJ1-6

CDR3aa: ASSPQTAGYRGLD
v_gene: TRBV5-1
j_gene: TRBJ2-7

CDR3aa: ASTRDRATYGYT
v_gene: TRBV5-6
j_gene: TRBJ1-2

CDR3aa: ASSSLAGVYEQF
v_gene: TRBV28
j_gene: TRBJ2-1

CDR3aa: ASSLGLGQY
v_gene: TRBV14
j_gene: TRBJ2-7

CDR3aa: ASRLTGTGEYNEQF
v_gene: TRBV6-1
j_gene: TRBJ2-1

CDR3aa: ASSFRQGGTGELF
v_gene: TRBV12-3/TRBV12-4
j_gene: TRBJ2-2

CDR3aa: ASSRLAGGVNEQF
v_gene: TRBV14
j_gene: TRBJ2-1

CDR3aa: ATSPGWNEQF
v_gene: TRBV24-1
j_gene: TRBJ2-1

CDR3aa: SARGAGLAVSYEQY
v_gene: TRBV20-1
j_gene: TRBJ2-7

CDR3aa: ASRDTSNYGYT
v_gene: TRBV6-2/TRBV6-3
j_gene: TRBJ1-2

CDR3aa: ASSYTGQTNNSPLH
v_gene: TRBV6-5
j_gene: TRBJ1-6

CDR3aa: ASSLFGGAAVSYEQY
v_gene: TRBV28
j_gene: TRBJ2-7

CDR3aa: ASTAGTGSLEQY
v_gene: TRBV6-1
j_gene: TRBJ2-7